This T cell receptor beta chain emerged from a study of T cells expressing NK-cell markers. Overall study: Obtained from sorted CD3+CD56+NKG2C+, CD3+CD56+NKG2C- and CD3+CD56-NKG2C+ T cells were the TCR beta repertoires. Study observations and caveats: The CD3+CD56-NKG2C+ fraction of several donors was also led by these clonotypes.

To note about this clonotype: The antigen is unknown.

UMIs accompanied the 5'RACE template switching by which TCR beta cDNA was made. From the 5' RACE reads, TCRdb lists one entry per CDR3 protein and no DNA. Across over 350,000 distinct CDR3 sequences, the top ten clones capture over 8.5% of the sample. The CDR3 loop spans 18 amino acids. Germline CDR1 is MGHRA and CDR2 is YSYEKL. The sequenced sample was blood T cells: a sorted CD56 or NKG2C T cell subset, CD4+ or CD8+ T cells, or bulk PBMC T cells (not recorded which). This chain links TRBV4-1 with TRBJ2-7. The TCR was taken from a woman aged 50 to 65 in good health. The chain's CDR3 is CASSQDLSRGRSSYEQYF.